This TCR beta chain was recovered during a study of shared clonotypes between healthy human individuals. Study overall: Every donor yielded three CD4 naive, three CD4 memory, two CD8 naive and one CD8 memory plate.

Germline assignment: CDR1 KGHSH and CDR2 LQKENI. V gave up 5 bases and J gave up 8 bases, with 13 bases separating them. CDR3 length equals 14 residues. TCRdb's copy holds only in-frame clones and misses some; the assay was immunoSEQ multiplex PCR. Among around 2,000,000 clones, 95% were seen once, and the ten largest hold 0.13%. Sequencing was done on a sample of naive CD4+ T cells sorted from blood. Subset: CD45RA+ positively selected. The chain employs TRBV18 and TRBJ1-6, with a tentative D call TRBD1 (6 bases). The clonotype comes from a man between 18 and 35 years old in good health. The CDR3 DNA follows: TGTGCCAGCTCAAGCACAGGGACGGATTCACCCCTCCACTTT. This encodes CASSSTGTDSPLHF.